The 25 T cell receptor beta chains given below trace back to one sample, sequenced in a study of radiation and T cells in renal cell carcinoma. Assay used: immunoSEQ multiplex PCR; TCRdb lists only in-frame clones, some missing. The table lists around 100,000 clones, around 83% of them singletons. Time point specified: blood 4 weeks post-SBRT, at nephrectomy. This sample's treatment: 15 Gy SBRT to primary tumor, nephrectomy 4 weeks later. The starting material was blood, obtained from a patient whose treatment included radiotherapy and nephrectomy. All receptors derive from a man in his sixties with renal cell carcinoma.

This chain joins TRBV11-3 and TRBJ2-2; 11 bases map to TRBD2. After removal of 4 bases from V and 2 bases from J, the junction contained 3 bases not matched to a gene. The CDR3 sequence is 16 residues long. The germline CDR1 and CDR2 sequences are SGHNT and YENEEA. The CDR3 reads CASSSRLAGNTGELFF. As DNA, the CDR3 is TGTGCCAGCAGCTCCCGACTAGCGGGAAACACCGGGGAGCTGTTTTTT. The full variable domain, in which reference TRBV11-3 and TRBJ2-2 provide the parts outside the CDR3, is EAGVVQSPRYKIIEKKQPVAFWCNPISGHNTLYWYLQNLGQGPELLIRYENEEAVDDSQLPKDRFSAERLKGVDSTLKIQPAELGDSAVYLCASSSRLAGNTGELFFGEGSRLTVL.

The DNA for the CDR3 is TGTGCCAGCAGCCCCCTCGGGCTAGCGCGGAACAATGAGCAGTTCTTC. It codes for CASSPLGLARNNEQFF. J is TRBJ2-1 and V is TRBV4-2; TRBD2 is a possible D gene (6 bases). CDR3 length equals 16 residues. Looked up from germline, CDR1 is LGHNA and CDR2 is YNFKEQ. V lost 4 bases, J lost 5 bases, and 18 bases lay in between.

The V call is TRBV29-1, the J call TRBJ2-5; the D gene is possibly TRBD2 (5 bases). Trimming removed 4 bases at V and 4 bases at J, with 13 bases between. The CDR3 spans 13 residues. Looked up from germline, CDR1 is SQVTM and CDR2 is ANQGSEA. Here the CDR3 DNA reads TGCAGCGTTGCACGCCAGGCGGGAGAGACCCAGTACTTC. As protein: CSVARQAGETQYF.

The chain couples TRBV28 to TRBJ2-5, with D possibly matching TRBD1 (5 bases). The CDR3 spans 16 residues. Germline CDR1 MDHEN, CDR2 SYDVKM. The ends were cut back, 1 base at V and 4 bases at J, with 16 bases in the middle. The CDR3 nucleotides read TGTGCCAGCAGTTTATTCTCTAGGGGCTTGGGAGAGACCCAGTACTTC. This sequence encodes CASSLFSRGLGETQYF. Full variable domain (remainder filled in from reference TRBV28 and TRBJ2-5): DVKVTQSSRYLVKRTGEKVFLECVQDMDHENMFWYRQDPGLGLRLIYFSYDVKMKEKGDIPEGYSVSREKKERFSLILESASTNQTSMYLCASSLFSRGLGETQYFGPGTRLLVL.

V usage is TRBV9 and J usage is TRBJ2-1, with TRBD2 identical over 10 bases. Unmatched junction bases numbered 15, after V lost 0 bases and J lost 6 bases. The CDR3 runs to 19 residues. Looked up from germline, CDR1 is SGDLS and CDR2 is YYNGEE. The CDR3 nucleotides are TGTGCCAGCAGCGTAGGGGTGACTAGCGGGCGCATCCACCGCAATGAGCAGTTCTTC. Translated, it gives CASSVGVTSGRIHRNEQFF.

This clone was recorded only once. The gene calls are TRBV6-6 and TRBJ2-3, with D possibly matching TRBD2 (5 bases). V was shortened by 8 bases and J by 4 bases, with 10 bases between the two germline ends. This CDR3 has 12 residues. Looked up from germline, CDR1 is MNHNY and CDR2 is SVGAGI (reference sequence). CDR3: CASGRASDTQYF. For the CDR3, the DNA is TGTGCCAGCGGGCGGGCCTCAGATACGCAGTATTTT.

CDR3 nucleotide sequence: TGTGCCAGCAGCCTGACAGGCTCCGATCAGCCCCAGCATTTT. Its protein product is CASSLTGSDQPQHF. The J gene is TRBJ1-5, the V gene TRBV7-9, with D perhaps matching TRBD1 (6 bases). Germline V gene data show CDR1 as SEHNR and CDR2 as FQNEAQ (reference sequence). The CDR3 covers 14 residues. V was trimmed by 5 bases and J by 5 bases, leaving 13 bases between them.

The gene calls are TRBV27 and TRBJ1-5; D call uncertain. CDR1 and CDR2 (germline): MNHEY, SMNVEV (reference sequence). The CDR3 loop spans 15 amino acids. The germline V and J ends were trimmed by 3 bases and 0 bases, with 9 bases remaining between them. CDR3 coding DNA: TGTGCCAGCAGTTTTCAGGACGGTAGCAATCAGCCCCAGCATTTT. Its protein is CASSFQDGSNQPQHF.

V usage is TRBV4-1 and J usage is TRBJ2-1, with D hard to call. CDR3 size: 14 residues. CDR1 is MGHRA and CDR2 is YSYEKL in the germline V gene. V lost 0 bases to trimming and J lost 6 bases, with 9 bases between them. The CDR3 protein is CASSQDLSRNEQFF. The CDR3 bases are TGCGCCAGCAGCCAAGATCTATCTCGCAATGAGCAGTTCTTC.

The chain has TRBV14 and TRBJ2-6; D might be TRBD2 (5 bases). Between the trimmed V and J ends, which lost 3 bases and 0 bases, there was a span of 9 bases. The length of the CDR3 is 16 residues. Germline loops: CDR1 SGHDN, CDR2 FVKESK. CDR3 region: CASSQRARSGANVLTF. The CDR3 nucleotides are TGTGCCAGCAGCCAGCGGGCCCGCTCTGGGGCCAACGTCCTGACTTTC.

The chain carries TRBV5-1 and TRBJ2-3; TRBD1 or TRBD2 may be the D gene (7 bases each). There are 15 residues in the CDR3. CDR1 is SGHRS, CDR2 YFSETQ, per germline. Trimming left V 0 bases short and J 3 bases short, with 11 bases between. CDR3 bases: TGCGCCAGCAGCTTGGTTCAGGGGGGGACAGATACGCAGTATTTT. This translates into CASSLVQGGTDTQYF.

This sequence joins TRBV6-1 and TRBJ1-2; no reliable D call. Germline V gene data show CDR1 as MNHNS and CDR2 as SASEGT. This CDR3 comprises 16 residues. V was cut by 3 bases and J by 2 bases, with 16 bases left in between. The CDR3 sequence: CASSDHYRTENYGYTF. CDR3 sequence (DNA): TGTGCCAGCAGTGACCATTACCGGACGGAGAACTATGGCTACACCTTC.

The rearrangement joins TRBV5-1 to TRBJ2-2; 7 nucleotides agree with TRBD2. The CDR3 totals 16 residues. Germline V gene data show CDR1 as SGHRS and CDR2 as YFSETQ. J lost 5 bases, V lost 1 base, and 8 bases had no gene match. In nucleotides, the CDR3 is TGCGCCAGCAGCTTGAGGGCGGGAGTCCAGACCGGGGAGCTGTTTTTT. Amino acid sequence: CASSLRAGVQTGELFF.

This clone has a handful of counts. V usage is TRBV7-9 and J usage is TRBJ2-7, with D possibly matching TRBD1 (6 bases). Germline values: CDR1 SEHNR, CDR2 FQNEAQ (reference sequence). The CDR3 length is 14 residues. Deletions cut 2 bases from V and 6 bases from J, with 14 bases between. CDR3 nucleotide sequence: TGTGCCAGCAGCTTAAACCACAGGGACGCCGAGCAGTACTTC. Protein: CASSLNHRDAEQYF. Combining the CDR3 with reference TRBV7-9 and TRBJ2-7 gives the whole variable domain DTGVSQNPRHKITKRGQNVTFRCDPISEHNRLYWYRQTLGQGPEFLTYFQNEAQLEKSRLLSDRFSAERPKGSFSTLEIQRTEQGDSAMYLCASSLNHRDAEQYFGPGTRLTVT.

This clone has just one count. This CDR3 is CASSPIPGTGGGEQYF. In nucleotides, the CDR3 is TGTGCCAGCAGTCCCATTCCCGGGACAGGGGGCGGAGAGCAGTACTTC. This chain uses TRBV28 with TRBJ2-7; TRBD1 matches 12 bases. Germline CDR1 MDHEN, CDR2 SYDVKM. CDR3 length: 16 residues. V lost 5 bases, J lost 7 bases, and 12 bases stayed unmatched.

V is TRBV11-2 and J is TRBJ1-2, with TRBD1 as a possible D gene (5 bases). In germline, CDR1 is SGHAT, CDR2 FQNNGV. This CDR3 has 16 residues. V was shortened by 5 bases and J by 4 bases, with 20 bases between the two germline ends. CDR3 sequence: CASSPPGGGRGYGYTF. As DNA, the CDR3 is TGTGCCAGCAGCCCACCGGGGGGAGGTAGGGGCTATGGCTACACCTTC.

The rearrangement joins TRBV9 to TRBJ2-2; D is unclear. V was trimmed by 3 bases and J by 0 bases, leaving 9 bases between them. CDR1 is SGDLS and CDR2 is YYNGEE in the germline V gene. The CDR3 extends over 15 amino acids. The CDR3 reads CASSGKTTNTGELFF. In DNA, the CDR3 is TGTGCCAGCAGCGGTAAGACAACGAACACCGGGGAGCTGTTTTTT.

The V and J genes are TRBV7-2 and TRBJ2-7; D is tentatively TRBD1 or TRBD2 (5 bases each). With 1 base removed from V and 8 bases from J, the gap between germline ends came to 18 bases. Germline V gives CDR1 SGHTA, CDR2 FQGNSA. This CDR3 has 15 residues. The DNA of the CDR3 is TGTGCCAGCAGCTTAGGACCGGGACCAGGCTTTCAGCAGTACTTC. Encoded protein: CASSLGPGPGFQQYF.

The V and J genes are TRBV10-3 and TRBJ2-7, with TRBD1 matching 8 bases. This CDR3 region has 14 residues. Germline-derived CDR1 and CDR2 are ENHRY and SYGVKD. Trimming at V came to 11 bases and at J to 5 bases, leaving 14 bases not matched to a gene. As DNA, the CDR3 is TGTGCCTCGCGCGGGGACAGGCCGGCGGACGAGCAGTACTTC. Translation: CASRGDRPADEQYF.

The chain employs TRBV7-2 and TRBJ2-7; 8 bases agree with TRBD2. The CDR3 covers 16 residues. The J segment lost 5 bases and the V segment lost 1 base, leaving 10 bases of the junction unmatched. Germline CDR1 reads SGHTA; CDR2 reads FQGNSA. The CDR3 region is CASSLVSLAGPHEQYF. In nucleotides, the CDR3 is TGTGCCAGCAGCTTAGTCTCCCTAGCGGGTCCCCACGAGCAGTACTTC.

The V and J genes are TRBV19 and TRBJ1-4; D remains ambiguous. V lost 7 bases and J lost 5, with 14 bases in between. Germline lookup yields CDR1 LNHDA and CDR2 SQIVND (reference sequence). This CDR3 contains 14 residues. The CDR3: CASTSNRMNEKLFF. CDR3 DNA: TGTGCCAGTACCTCAAACCGCATGAATGAAAAACTGTTTTTT. The variable domain in full, with the rest retrieved from reference TRBV19 and TRBJ1-4, is DGGITQSPKYLFRKEGQNVTLSCEQNLNHDAMYWYRQDPGQGLRLIYYSQIVNDFQKGDIAEGYSVSREKKESFPLTVTSAQKNPTAFYLCASTSNRMNEKLFFGSGTQLSVL.

Written as DNA, the CDR3 is TGCGCCAGCAGCCACTCATTCGGACTTAACTATGGCTACACCTTC. Translated, it gives CASSHSFGLNYGYTF. J is TRBJ1-2 and V is TRBV5-1; unclear D gene. V was trimmed by 4 bases and J by 1 base, leaving 14 bases between them. The germline CDR1 and CDR2 sequences are SGHRS and YFSETQ. This CDR3 has 15 amino acids.

The sample holds one count of this clone. V usage is TRBV6-6 and J usage is TRBJ1-5; perhaps TRBD1 as D (5 bases). Germline V gene data show CDR1 as MNHNY and CDR2 as SVGAGI (reference sequence). Trimming cost V 4 bases and J 0 bases, with 10 bases left between them. The CDR3 is 15 residues long. Written as DNA, the CDR3 is TGTGCCAGCAGTTTCGGGGCAGATAGCAATCAGCCCCAGCATTTT. It yields the protein CASSFGADSNQPQHF.

The J gene is TRBJ1-4, the V gene TRBV5-4, with D unresolved. The V gene's germline CDR1 is SGHNT and CDR2 YYREEE (reference sequence). The CDR3 sequence is 16 residues long. Trimming stripped 4 bases from V and 2 bases from J, with 15 bases between. This CDR3 is CASSRKLGSTNEKLFF. The CDR3 DNA reads as TGTGCCAGCAGCCGGAAACTTGGTTCGACTAATGAAAAACTGTTTTTT.

V is TRBV27 and J is TRBJ2-7; D may be TRBD1 (6 bases). Germline V gene sequence: CDR1 MNHEY, CDR2 SMNVEV (reference sequence). The length of the CDR3 is 14 residues. Trimming removed 7 bases at V and 2 bases at J, with 15 bases between. The CDR3, as DNA: TGTGCCAGCACACCAGCCGGGACAACCTACGAGCAGTACTTC. Encoded protein: CASTPAGTTYEQYF.